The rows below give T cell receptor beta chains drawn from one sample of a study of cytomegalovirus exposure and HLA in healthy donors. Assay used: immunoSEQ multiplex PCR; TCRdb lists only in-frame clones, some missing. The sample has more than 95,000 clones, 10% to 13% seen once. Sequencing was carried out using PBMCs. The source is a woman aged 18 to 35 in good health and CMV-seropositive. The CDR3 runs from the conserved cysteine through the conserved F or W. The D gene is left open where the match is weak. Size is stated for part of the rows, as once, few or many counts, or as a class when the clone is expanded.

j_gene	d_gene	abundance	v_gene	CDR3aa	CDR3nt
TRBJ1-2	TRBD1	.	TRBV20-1	CSAGDRANTF	TGCAGTGCTGGGGACAGGGCAAACACCTTC
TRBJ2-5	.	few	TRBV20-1	CSVPGQETQYF	TGCAGTGTCCCAGGCCAAGAGACCCAGTACTTC
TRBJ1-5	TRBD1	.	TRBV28	CASSVPYGQGHNQPQHF	TGTGCCAGCAGTGTTCCGTACGGACAGGGTCACAATCAGCCCCAGCATTTT
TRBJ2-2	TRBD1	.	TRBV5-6	CASSLYGTGDTGELFF	TGTGCCAGCAGCTTGTATGGGACAGGGGACACCGGGGAGCTGTTTTTT
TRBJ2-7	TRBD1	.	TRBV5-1	CARTCWDSRNPCEQYF	TGCGCCAGGACGTGTTGGGACAGCCGAAACCCCTGCGAGCAGTACTTC
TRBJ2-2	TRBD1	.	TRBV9	CASSVRQGTGELFF	TGTGCCAGCAGCGTCAGACAGGGCACCGGGGAGCTGTTTTTT
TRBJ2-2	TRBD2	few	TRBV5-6	CASSLVGGPNTGELFF	TGTGCCAGCAGCTTGGTGGGAGGGCCGAACACCGGGGAGCTGTTTTTT
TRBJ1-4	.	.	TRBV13	CASSLGFQSGKLFF	TGTGCCAGCAGCTTGGGTTTTCAAAGCGGAAAACTGTTTTTT
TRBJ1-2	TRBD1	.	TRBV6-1	CASKEGASGYTF	TGTGCCAGCAAGGAGGGGGCGAGTGGCTACACCTTC
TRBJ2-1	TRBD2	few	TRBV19	CASSIESGNSPLSSYNEQFF	TGTGCCAGTAGTATAGAGAGCGGGAACAGCCCATTGAGCTCCTACAATGAGCAGTTCTTC
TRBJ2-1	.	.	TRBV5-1	CASSLESLIYNEQFF	TGCGCCAGCAGCTTGGAGAGTCTAATTTACAATGAGCAGTTCTTC
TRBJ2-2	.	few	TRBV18	CASSLRDGGIGELFF	TGTGCCAGCTCTCTCCGGGACGGAGGGATTGGGGAGCTGTTTTTT
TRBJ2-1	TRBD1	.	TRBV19	CASSMGTGDEQFF	TGTGCCAGTAGTATGGGGACAGGTGACGAGCAGTTCTTC
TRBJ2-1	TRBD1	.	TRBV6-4	CASTRDRENGEQFF	TGTGCCAGCACCAGGGACAGGGAGAACGGTGAGCAGTTCTTC
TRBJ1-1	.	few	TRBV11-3	CASSLEYLSEAFF	TGTGCCAGCAGCTTAGAGTATCTTTCTGAAGCTTTCTTT
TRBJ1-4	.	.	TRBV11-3	CASSSYEAPGTNEKLFF	TGTGCCAGCAGCTCATATGAGGCTCCGGGGACTAATGAAAAACTGTTTTTT
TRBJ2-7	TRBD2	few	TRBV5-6	CASSDGTSGAHEQYF	TGTGCCAGCAGCGACGGGACTAGCGGGGCTCACGAGCAGTACTTC
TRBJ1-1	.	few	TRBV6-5	CASRPAGFNTEAFF	TGTGCCAGCAGACCGGCGGGCTTCAACACTGAAGCTTTCTTT
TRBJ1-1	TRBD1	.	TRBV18	CASSPGQGITEAFF	TGTGCCAGCTCACCGGGACAGGGAATCACTGAAGCTTTCTTT
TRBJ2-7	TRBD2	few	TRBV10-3	CAISESVAGAPGEQYF	TGTGCCATCAGTGAGTCTGTAGCGGGGGCGCCTGGCGAGCAGTACTTC
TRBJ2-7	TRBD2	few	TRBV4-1	CASSQVLSGGLATSYEQYF	TGCGCCAGCAGCCAAGTTCTCTCGGGGGGACTAGCGACCTCCTACGAGCAGTACTTC
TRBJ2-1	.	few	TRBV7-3	CASSLNGISYNEQFF	TGTGCCAGCAGCTTAAACGGGATCTCCTACAATGAGCAGTTCTTC
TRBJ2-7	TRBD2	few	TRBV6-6	CASSYPLAGEQYF	TGTGCCAGCAGTTACCCACTAGCGGGTGAGCAGTACTTC
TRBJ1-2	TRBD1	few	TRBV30	CAWSADRGTGGYTF	TGTGCCTGGAGTGCGGACAGGGGAACGGGGGGCTACACCTTC
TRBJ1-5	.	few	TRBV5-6	CASSLALPPSTDTQHF	TGTGCCAGCAGCTTGGCCCTACCGCCGAGCACAGATACGCAGCATTTT
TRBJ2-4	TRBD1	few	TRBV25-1	CASSEDSPGQGVSCF	TGTGCCAGCAGCGAAGATTCACCGGGACAGGGGGTTTCGTGCTTC
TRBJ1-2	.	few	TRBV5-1	CASAEDSGFYGYTF	TGCGCCAGCGCTGAGGACAGCGGCTTCTATGGCTACACCTTC
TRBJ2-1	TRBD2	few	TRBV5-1	CASSGPGLAGTEQFF	TGCGCCAGCAGCGGGCCGGGACTAGCGGGTACTGAGCAGTTCTTC
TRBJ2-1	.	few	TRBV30	CAWHTLYNEQFF	TGTGCCTGGCACACCCTTTACAATGAGCAGTTCTTC
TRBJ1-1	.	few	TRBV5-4	CASSWGGNTEAFF	TGTGCCAGCAGCTGGGGGGGGAACACTGAAGCTTTCTTT
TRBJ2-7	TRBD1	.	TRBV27	CASSLAGQGVYEQYF	TGTGCCAGCAGTTTAGCCGGACAGGGGGTGTACGAGCAGTACTTC
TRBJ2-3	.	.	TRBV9	CASSAWTRSQDTQYF	TGTGCCAGCAGTGCCTGGACAAGGAGCCAAGATACGCAGTATTTT
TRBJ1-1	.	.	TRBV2	CASIEGGAGAMNTEAFF	TGTGCCAGCATCGAAGGGGGGGCGGGGGCGATGAACACTGAAGCTTTCTTT
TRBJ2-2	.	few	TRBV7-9	CASSLGGVGTGELFF	TGTGCCAGCAGCTTAGGGGGCGTTGGAACCGGGGAGCTGTTTTTT
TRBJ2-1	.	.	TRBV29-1	CSVEDLWGADEIYNEQFF	TGCAGCGTTGAAGATCTATGGGGAGCGGATGAAATCTACAATGAGCAGTTCTTC
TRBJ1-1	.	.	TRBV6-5	CASSRGTEAFF	TGTGCCAGCAGTAGGGGCACTGAAGCTTTCTTT
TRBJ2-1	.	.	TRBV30	CAWSFGAQFF	TGTGCCTGGAGTTTTGGGGCGCAGTTCTTC
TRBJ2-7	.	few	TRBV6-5	CASSYESLGDEQYF	TGTGCCAGCAGTTATGAATCCCTTGGAGACGAGCAGTACTTC
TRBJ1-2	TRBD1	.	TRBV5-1	CASSWGDTGVNGYTF	TGCGCCAGCAGCTGGGGGGATACAGGGGTTAACGGCTACACCTTC
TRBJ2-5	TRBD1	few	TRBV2	CASRNGQGETQYF	TGTGCCAGCAGGAACGGACAGGGTGAGACCCAGTACTTC
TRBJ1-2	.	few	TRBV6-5	CASSSSLGYTF	TGTGCCAGCAGTTCCTCCCTTGGCTACACCTTC
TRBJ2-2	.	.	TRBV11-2	CASSQGQYTGELFF	TGTGCCAGCTCTCAGGGTCAATACACCGGGGAGCTGTTTTTT
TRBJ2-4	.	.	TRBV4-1	CASSQGSVAKNIQYF	TGCGCCAGCAGCCAAGGTTCTGTCGCCAAAAACATTCAGTACTTC
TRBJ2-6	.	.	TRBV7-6	CASSPAVGANVLTF	TGTGCCAGCAGCCCTGCAGTCGGGGCCAACGTCCTGACTTTC
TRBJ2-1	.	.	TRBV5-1	CASSVGQNEQFF	TGCGCCAGCAGCGTCGGACAGAATGAGCAGTTCTTC